This T cell receptor (beta chain) was documented in a study of blood T cell repertoires in COVID-19. Study-level information: PBMCs, B-cell-depleted T cells, or T cells provided the cDNA or gDNA that made up the material.

Self-reported history from a screening survey and questionnaire set each donor's cohort. Participants classified as exposed had met a COVID-19 case within 2 weeks before study entry. This CDR3 contains 12 residues. V gave up 8 bases and J gave up 7 bases, with 12 bases separating them. From germline, CDR1 is LNHNV and CDR2 YYDKDF (reference sequence). As processed by the authors: Counts of nucleated cells, estimated from reference gene primer amplification, were obtained. TCRdb's table, derived via immunoSEQ multiplex PCR, lists solely in-frame clones and lacks some. From that table come the V and J calls and clone size; the DNA was used to work out D and trimming. The repertoire holds 300,000 or so clones, with over 85% as singletons.

The chain uses TRBV15 and TRBJ1-5, with a weak D call TRBD1 (5 bases). The receptor was derived from a woman aged 45 to 65 who had been exposed to COVID-19. Sequenced input: PBMCs or T cells enriched from blood (not recorded which). The CDR3 spells CATGGNRQPQHF. CDR3 DNA sequence: TGTGCCACCGGGGGGAATCGGCAGCCCCAGCATTTT.